This entry concerns a single T cell receptor beta chain. No cognate antigen has been identified for it. No much larger clone exists at a distance of one base, and base qualities are not known. The intended sense of this specimen's time point label: pretreatment peripheral blood. The cohort comprised more than 25 patients with locally advanced or metastatic urothelial carcinoma treated at Memorial Sloan Kettering on a trial protocol. Peripheral blood mononuclear cells were collected from each patient pretreatment and during treatment, giving between 1 and 8 total time points per patient. The Qiagen DNeasy Blood extraction kit was used to purify genomic DNA from total PBMCs and from tumor samples. PBMCs were collected pretreatment and during treatment, and were isolated and stored as previously described. The sample comes from a study of PD-L1 blockade in urothelial cancer (dated by TCRdb to about 2017). Looking at the study overall: All patients started therapy at some point between 2014 and 2016 and received atezolizumab 1,200 mg intravenously every 3 weeks. Twenty-five of 29 patients were males with bladder-origin urothelial cancer, and 18 of 29 reported a prior smoking history. An ECOG performance status of 0 or 1 was recorded for the patients, and 0 to 3 prior chemotherapy regimens had been received by the patients. Blood samples were analyzed 3 weeks after the start of treatment (second dose) and 6 weeks after the start of treatment. Blood samples gave median yields of roughly 150,000 T cells and around 88,000 unique TCRs, along with a median clonality of roughly 0.08. An exploratory multi-omic analysis was conducted of the somatic, immune and clinical correlates of response to PD-L1 blockade with atezolizumab in urothelial cancer. Pretreatment tumor samples, along with matched peripheral blood collected serially before and after atezolizumab treatment, underwent TCR sequencing. Progression-free survival longer than 6 months counted as durable clinical benefit, and TCR features were additionally tested against both progression-free and overall survival. In the same patients who had TCR sequencing, pretreatment tumors also underwent whole exome sequencing and RNA sequencing. Several patients achieved durable clinical benefit and some 21 did not. Some 30 patients had pretreatment blood TCR-seq, about 25 had at least one posttreatment blood collection, and about 25 had tumor TCR-seq.

The germline ends are 24 bases apart after V is trimmed by 8 bases and J by 7 bases. Including the terminal cysteine and phenylalanine, the CDR3 comprises 16 residues. Just the 48-base CDR3 DNA is kept, in frame starting at base 1. The germline V gene (reference sequence) supplies CDR1 LNHDA and CDR2 SQIVND. General findings and caveats noted by the study authors: Improved progression-free and overall survival was associated with having pretreatment peripheral blood TCR clonality below the median. Small sample size (n ≈ 27) and many exploratory analyses mean the results are intended to be hypothesis-generating. Greater expansion of tumor-associated TCR clones in peripheral blood 3 weeks after the start of treatment was observed in patients with durable benefit (n of about 21, p = 0.022).

Synthetic TCR analog templates were spiked into each PCR so that absolute template abundance could be estimated from read counts. Using the immunoSEQ assay, TCRbeta CDR3 regions were amplified from genomic DNA with bias-controlled V and J gene primers. Rearranged TCRbeta segments were sequenced at approximately 20X coverage. In the authors' own workflow: Sequencing errors were corrected by clustering, and CDR3s were annotated against IMGT so that V, D and J genes could be assigned. Downstream analyses used only productive TCRbeta rearrangements and left out out-of-frame or stop-codon sequences. Clonality was calculated as one minus the Shannon entropy normalized by the log of the number of unique productive sequences. Clones differing between time points or between blood and tumor were identified by Fisher's exact test with Benjamini-Hochberg correction at adjusted p below 0.01. The immuneACCESS repertoire file appears here via TCRdb, limited to in-frame rearrangements. These files lack a portion of the clones; in checked studies, under half of the deficit traces to unresolved V genes, and the cause of the others is not known. The DNA gave D and trimming, while V, J and clone size come from that table. For this sample there are about 50,000 clones; 79% appear just once. The top ten hold roughly 10% of the sample.

The TCR comes from a man aged 65 to 85 with urothelial cancer. The rearranged segments are TRBV19 and TRBJ2-1; TRBD1 is possibly the D segment (5 matching bases). The material sequenced was PBMCs, taken around atezolizumab (anti-PD-L1) treatment. The CDR3 has the sequence CASSRRPEAGANEQFF. The base sequence is TGTGCCAGTTCGAGACGGCCCGAGGCTGGGGCAAATGAGCAGTTCTTC.